The count of the clone carrying this T cell receptor beta chain is one. Its specificity is not known. Whether given at about 4 or about 12 weeks, second doses were pooled. The record originates from a study of T cell responses to AZD1222 COVID-19 vaccine. Findings and limits, study-wide: Compared with day 0, the breadth and depth of the Spike-specific TCR repertoire rose significantly after two doses of AZD1222. Donors were largely white British and mainly female; clonal diversity was possibly underestimated.

TCRdb keeps only in-frame clones here, not all; method: immunoSEQ multiplex PCR. Of approximately 150,000 clones in the sample, just over 90% are singletons; the top ten hold around 1.3%. Germline V gene sequence: CDR1 MNHEY, CDR2 SMNVEV (reference sequence). The CDR3 length is 17 residues. J lost 5 bases, V lost 5 bases, and 18 bases had no gene match. This sequence was found in an adult who received the AZD1222 COVID-19 vaccine. The V and J genes are TRBV27 and TRBJ2-7; 7 bases map to TRBD2. The specimen comprised peripheral blood, sampled 28 days after the second AZD1222 dose. For the CDR3, the DNA is TGTGCCAGCAGTAGGGGACCTTTCGCGGGAGATTATGACGAGCAGTACTTC. It codes for CASSRGPFAGDYDEQYF.